The 10 T cell receptor beta chains in this list originate from one sample, sequenced in a study of cytotoxic CD8 clonotypes in ibrutinib-treated CLL. Sequencing used immunoSEQ multiplex PCR; TCRdb keeps in-frame clones, though not all of them. The table records several thousand clones, approximately 74% of them present only once. The sample in question was PBMCs, obtained before ibrutinib treatment. These receptors originate from a human donor with chronic lymphocytic leukemia.

This rearrangement joins TRBV19 to TRBJ2-1, with D possibly being TRBD1 or TRBD2 (5 bases each). The CDR3 is 21 amino acids. V was shortened by 5 bases and J by 3 bases, with 32 bases between the two germline ends. From germline, CDR1 is LNHDA and CDR2 SQIVND (reference sequence). The CDR3 here is CASSPPWGSLRGFGGYNEQFF. The CDR3 coding sequence is TGTGCCAGTAGTCCCCCGTGGGGCAGTCTTCGCGGGTTTGGGGGCTACAATGAGCAGTTCTTC.

The genes are TRBV7-9 and TRBJ2-7, with a weak D call TRBD2 (5 bases). The CDR3 is 13 amino acids. V gave up 2 bases and J gave up 6 bases, with 11 bases separating them. Per germline, CDR1 SEHNR and CDR2 FQNEAQ (reference sequence). CDR3 bases: TGTGCCAGCAGCTTAACTAGAGGGCCCGAGCAGTACTTC. Amino acids: CASSLTRGPEQYF.

As for this clone: The sample contains more than one DNA sequence encoding this CDR3. The chain couples TRBV11-3 to TRBJ2-7, with a weak D call TRBD2 (6 bases). This CDR3 is 14 amino acids long. V lost 5 bases, J lost 6 bases, and 17 bases lay in between. Germline lookup yields CDR1 SGHNT and CDR2 YENEEA. The CDR3 DNA is TGTGCCAGCAGCCAAAGACGGGGGTTGGGCGAGCAGTACTTC. Protein: CASSQRRGLGEQYF.

J is TRBJ1-2 and V is TRBV2; D possibly corresponds to TRBD1 (6 bases). The CDR3 runs 12 residues. Trimming took 11 bases from V and 2 from J, leaving 12 bases between them. The germline V gene encodes CDR1 SNHLY and CDR2 FYNNEI. CDR3 coding DNA: TGTGCCTGGAGGAGGGGGAACTATGGCTACACCTTC. It codes for CAWRRGNYGYTF.

The chain uses TRBV30 and TRBJ2-5, with 7 bases that match TRBD2. V lost 0 bases to trimming and J lost 4 bases; unmatched junction nucleotides: 11. This CDR3 contains 16 residues. The germline V gene encodes CDR1 GTSNPN and CDR2 SVGIG (reference sequence). In nucleotides, the CDR3 is TGTGCCTGGAGTGTAGAGCGGGACTGGTATGGAGAGACCCAGTACTTC. Translating gives CAWSVERDWYGETQYF.

The chain recombines TRBV29-1 with TRBJ2-7; TRBD1 matches 10 bases. This CDR3 region has 13 residues. Trimming cost V 7 bases and J 4 bases; bases outside gene matches: 7. Germline CDR1 and CDR2: SQVTM and ANQGSEA. The chain's CDR3 is CSASTGGMYEQYF. The CDR3 DNA is TGCAGCGCTTCGACAGGGGGCATGTACGAGCAGTACTTC.

This chain uses TRBV7-9 with TRBJ2-7; no clear D gene. V shed 5 bases and J shed 6 bases, with 11 bases lying between them. This CDR3 comprises 12 residues. Germline V lookup: CDR1 SEHNR, CDR2 FQNEAQ (reference sequence). The CDR3 nucleotides are TGTGCCAGCAGCCAATCGACTCCCGAGCAGTACTTC. Translation: CASSQSTPEQYF. Full variable domain (remainder filled in from reference TRBV7-9 and TRBJ2-7): DTGVSQNPRHKITKRGQNVTFRCDPISEHNRLYWYRQTLGQGPEFLTYFQNEAQLEKSRLLSDRFSAERPKGSFSTLEIQRTEQGDSAMYLCASSQSTPEQYFGPGTRLTVT.

V gene TRBV6-5 combines with J gene TRBJ1-6; no firm D call. Trimming cost V 7 bases and J 10 bases, with 14 bases left between them. CDR1 is MNHEY and CDR2 is SVGAGI in the germline V gene. The CDR3 is 13 residues long. In DNA form, the CDR3 reads TGTGCCAGCACCCCCCTACAGAGCTCACCCCTCCACTTT. It yields the protein CASTPLQSSPLHF.

The CDR3 protein is CASSQDSSGANVLTF. The DNA of the CDR3 is TGCGCCAGCAGCCAAGACAGCTCTGGGGCCAACGTCCTGACTTTC. The gene calls are TRBV4-1 and TRBJ2-6; D not resolved. There are 15 residues in the CDR3. The V gene's germline CDR1 is MGHRA and CDR2 YSYEKL. V shed 0 bases and J shed 0 bases, with 3 bases lying between them.

The rearrangement uses TRBV6-5 and TRBJ2-7; 9 positions match TRBD1. The CDR3 totals 14 residues. Unmatched junction bases numbered 8, after V lost 8 bases and J lost 3 bases. Germline V gene data show CDR1 as MNHEY and CDR2 as SVGAGI. CDR3 loop: CASGVGGQGYEQYF. CDR3 in DNA: TGTGCCAGCGGCGTGGGGGGACAGGGCTACGAGCAGTACTTC.